Listed below are T cell receptor beta chains from one sample, sequenced in a study of CD8+CD57+ T cells in acquired aplastic anemia. TCRdb used MiXCR to reprocess the reads, holding one entry per CDR3 protein. The table records 200,000 to 250,000 distinct CDR3 sequences, roughly 60% of them present only once. The specimen was sorted CD4+, CD8+, or CD8+CD57+ T cells (not recorded which) from PBMCs. The receptor set was obtained from a human donor with aplastic anemia. The conserved cysteine and the conserved F or W are not part of the CDR3 here.

j_gene: TRBJ2-7
v_gene: TRBV14
CDR3aa: ASSQTSGDYEQY

j_gene: TRBJ2-1
v_gene: TRBV6-5
CDR3aa: ASKGEVGEQF

j_gene: TRBJ2-2
v_gene: TRBV10-3
CDR3aa: AIYRTDINTGELF

j_gene: TRBJ2-5
v_gene: TRBV29-1
CDR3aa: SVQQGRETQY

j_gene: TRBJ1-4
v_gene: TRBV19
CDR3aa: ASSPVGGQNEKLF

j_gene: TRBJ2-5
v_gene: TRBV5-1
CDR3aa: ASSLGAREQY

j_gene: TRBJ1-2
v_gene: TRBV30
CDR3aa: DWSSDVCSSDLGYT

j_gene: TRBJ2-7
v_gene: TRBV15
CDR3aa: ATSPGTGIYEQY

j_gene: TRBJ1-2
v_gene: TRBV24-1
CDR3aa: ATSDSNSYGYT

j_gene: TRBJ2-3
v_gene: TRBV5-1
CDR3aa: ASSSGVADTQY

j_gene: TRBJ2-3
v_gene: TRBV29-1
CDR3aa: SVDIRRLAGITDTQY

j_gene: TRBJ1-4
v_gene: TRBV29-1
CDR3aa: SVAWTGEREKLF

j_gene: TRBJ2-7
v_gene: TRBV20-1
CDR3aa: SASRPSGYEQY

j_gene: TRBJ2-1
v_gene: TRBV7-6
CDR3aa: ASSSSGAGGHNEQF

j_gene: TRBJ2-3
v_gene: TRBV9
CDR3aa: ASSVKDTQY

j_gene: TRBJ2-7
v_gene: TRBV7-3
CDR3aa: ASSPGGPDSSYEQY

j_gene: TRBJ1-6
v_gene: TRBV14
CDR3aa: ASSQGQVRGSPLH

j_gene: TRBJ2-3
v_gene: TRBV9
CDR3aa: ASSVGPGGPTDTQY

j_gene: TRBJ1-6
v_gene: TRBV15
CDR3aa: ATSSPSWGPPH

j_gene: TRBJ2-2
v_gene: TRBV7-2
CDR3aa: ASSSGQDLPGELF

j_gene: TRBJ1-1
v_gene: TRBV7-2
CDR3aa: ASSSFQPERTEAF

j_gene: TRBJ1-2
v_gene: TRBV7-8
CDR3aa: ASSLEGTNYGYT

j_gene: TRBJ2-7
v_gene: TRBV29-1
CDR3aa: SVAESVSYGQY

j_gene: TRBJ2-6
v_gene: TRBV4-1
CDR3aa: ASSQGTGTGANVLT

j_gene: TRBJ2-2
v_gene: TRBV7-8
CDR3aa: ASSRKPGQGGTGELF

j_gene: TRBJ1-6
v_gene: TRBV7-2
CDR3aa: ASSPALAPGSPLH

j_gene: TRBJ1-1
v_gene: TRBV19
CDR3aa: ASSIVAYTEAF

j_gene: TRBJ2-3
v_gene: TRBV2
CDR3aa: ALSQGTQY

j_gene: TRBJ2-5
v_gene: TRBV7-8
CDR3aa: ASSLSARGGQETQY

j_gene: TRBJ1-3
v_gene: TRBV25-1
CDR3aa: ASSEYRGRTGNTIY

j_gene: TRBJ1-2
v_gene: TRBV2
CDR3aa: ASSDRLGGYT

j_gene: TRBJ2-7
v_gene: TRBV7-9
CDR3aa: ASRGAALSYEQY

j_gene: TRBJ2-7
v_gene: TRBV7-6
CDR3aa: ASSFAGRTEQY

j_gene: TRBJ2-7
v_gene: TRBV7-2
CDR3aa: ASSPQGTPYEQY

j_gene: TRBJ2-3
v_gene: TRBV5-1
CDR3aa: ASSRGQGTDTQY

j_gene: TRBJ1-6
v_gene: TRBV30
CDR3aa: AWSVTGNSPLH

j_gene: TRBJ2-1
v_gene: TRBV24-1
CDR3aa: ATSDGTSRNEQF

j_gene: TRBJ2-2
v_gene: TRBV5-1
CDR3aa: ASSPRTDTGELF

j_gene: TRBJ2-3
v_gene: TRBV7-3
CDR3aa: ASRAGASLIGDTQY

j_gene: TRBJ2-7
v_gene: TRBV10-1
CDR3aa: ATGVWRFSYEQY

j_gene: TRBJ2-6
v_gene: TRBV19
CDR3aa: ARDREAGANVLT

j_gene: TRBJ2-5
v_gene: TRBV15
CDR3aa: ATSSPTGTRGQETQY

j_gene: TRBJ2-1
v_gene: TRBV29-1
CDR3aa: SVEDRYNEQF

j_gene: TRBJ1-2
v_gene: TRBV7-9
CDR3aa: ASSPWSDYP

j_gene: TRBJ2-7
v_gene: TRBV5-1
CDR3aa: ASSLGTEPPGEQY

j_gene: TRBJ1-6
v_gene: TRBV7-9
CDR3aa: ASSLGGTGGPNSPLH

j_gene: TRBJ2-3
v_gene: TRBV2
CDR3aa: ASPLGGTQY

j_gene: TRBJ2-2
v_gene: TRBV20-1
CDR3aa: SARDLLADTGELF

j_gene: TRBJ2-1
v_gene: TRBV24-1
CDR3aa: ATSDLVGQGYNEQF

j_gene: TRBJ2-3
v_gene: TRBV9
CDR3aa: ASSQDIGTDITDTQY

j_gene: TRBJ1-4
v_gene: TRBV10-2
CDR3aa: ASSESLTVEKLF

j_gene: TRBJ2-7
v_gene: TRBV20-1
CDR3aa: SARPRVAGVHEQY

j_gene: TRBJ1-1
v_gene: TRBV20-1
CDR3aa: SASGQGKATEAF

j_gene: TRBJ1-2
v_gene: TRBV25-1
CDR3aa: ASSEGAGAYSYGGYT

j_gene: TRBJ2-1
v_gene: TRBV9
CDR3aa: ASSVGLAGNNEQF

j_gene: TRBJ1-2
v_gene: TRBV2
CDR3aa: ASSEAHRNYGYT

j_gene: -
v_gene: TRBV11-3
CDR3aa: ASSKNDNEQF